This T cell receptor (beta chain) was observed in a study of CD8 T cells in ankylosing spondylitis. Preparation of TCR beta libraries was done by quantitative 5'-RACE with molecular barcodes. TCRdb passed the 5' RACE reads through MiXCR, listing each CDR3 protein once. Here the sample spans more than 250,000 distinct CDR3 sequences, around 10% being singletons. This clonotype was observed many times. No antigen is known for it. Study-wide points: Matched synovial fluid from ankylosing spondylitis patients was reported to be enriched for disease-linked clones. Characteristic, it appeared, of ankylosing spondylitis blood was a TCR beta motif of about eight highly homologous variants.

The CDR3 sequence is 17 residues long. Germline V gives CDR1 LGHNA, CDR2 YNFKEQ. V was shortened by 0 bases and J by 1 base, with 13 bases between the two germline ends. The V call is TRBV4-2, the J call TRBJ1-5; possible D gene TRBD1, 5 bases. Specimen: blood, either unsorted or a sorted T cell fraction (not recorded which). The clonotype comes from a female donor with ankylosing spondylitis or in good health (not recorded which). In DNA, the CDR3 is TGTGCCAGCAGCCAAGATATCCCCGACAGAAGCAATCAGCCCCAGCATTTT. Encoded protein: CASSQDIPDRSNQPQHF.